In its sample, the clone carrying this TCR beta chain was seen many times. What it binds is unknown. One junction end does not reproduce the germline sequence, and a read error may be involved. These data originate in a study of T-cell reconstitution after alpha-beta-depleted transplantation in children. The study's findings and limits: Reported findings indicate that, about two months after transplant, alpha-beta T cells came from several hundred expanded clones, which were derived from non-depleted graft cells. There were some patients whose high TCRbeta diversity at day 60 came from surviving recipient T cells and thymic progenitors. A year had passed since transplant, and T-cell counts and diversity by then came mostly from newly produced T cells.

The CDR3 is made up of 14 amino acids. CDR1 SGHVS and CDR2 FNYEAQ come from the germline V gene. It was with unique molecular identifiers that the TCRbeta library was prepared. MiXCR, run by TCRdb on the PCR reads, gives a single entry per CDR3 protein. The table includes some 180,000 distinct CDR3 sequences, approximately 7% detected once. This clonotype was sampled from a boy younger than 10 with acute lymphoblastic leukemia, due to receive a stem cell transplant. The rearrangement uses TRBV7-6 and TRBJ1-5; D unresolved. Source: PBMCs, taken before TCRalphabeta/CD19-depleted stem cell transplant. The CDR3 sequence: CASSLKGGDQLQHF. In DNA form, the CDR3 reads TGTGCCAGCAGCTTAAAGGGTGGGGATCAGCTCCAGCATTTT.